This T cell receptor beta chain was captured in a study of tumor-infiltrating lymphocytes in primary liver carcinoma. Study-level background: Male and female patients aged 30 to 69 years made up the cohort. Whole-study findings and limits: Found in all five tumor regions were only about 7.5-24% of top clones. With p = 0.039, the top-250-clone fraction in tumors significantly exceeded that in blood.

Using a constant-region primer together with ProtoScript II reverse transcriptase, TCR beta cDNA was made from around 0.55 ug of total RNA. Nested multiplex PCR, run for three rounds with slightly modified ARM-PCR, yielded TCR beta libraries. TRBV1-TRBV30 forward primers and a C-beta reverse primer were used in the first two PCR rounds, which each ran for approximately 9 cycles. TCRdb re-analysed the multiplex PCR reads in MiXCR, keeping a single row per CDR3 protein. The table lists 150,000 to 200,000 distinct CDR3 sequences, 70% to 90% of them singletons. About this clonotype: The target antigen is unknown.

Between roughly 17 and 31 mg of unsorted bulk tissue served as the source from which RNA and DNA were co-extracted. The length of the CDR3 is 13 residues. Per germline, CDR1 SGHAT and CDR2 FQDESV (reference sequence). J is TRBJ2-1 and V is TRBV11-1, with D possibly TRBD2 on 6 matching bases. The TCR originated in a man aged 35-49 years with primary liver carcinoma and hepatitis B virus infection. Source material: tumor tissue from primary liver carcinoma. The CDR3 nucleotides are TGTGCGAGGAGCGCGGGATGGCCGAATGAGCAGTTCTTC. Protein product: CARSAGWPNEQFF.